Listed here are 9 T cell receptor beta chains from one sample, sequenced in a study of cytomegalovirus exposure and HLA in healthy donors. Both 60 Vbeta primers and 13 Jbeta primers went into the PCR. Assay used: immunoSEQ multiplex PCR; TCRdb lists only in-frame clones, some missing. The sample contains tens of thousands of clones, 72% of which appear only once. Input material: PBMCs. The receptors stem from a woman in her forties in good health and CMV-seropositive.

This chain links TRBV11-2 with TRBJ1-3, with 7 nucleotides matching TRBD1. The germline V gene encodes CDR1 SGHAT and CDR2 FQNNGV. CDR3 length: 13 residues. V gave up 5 bases and J gave up 7 bases; unmatched junction bases: 5. CDR3 nucleotide sequence: TGTGCCAGCAGCCTGGGACAGCGGAACACCATATATTTT. Translating gives CASSLGQRNTIYF. Supplemented by reference TRBV11-2 and TRBJ1-3, the full variable domain reads EAGVAQSPRYKIIEKRQSVAFWCNPISGHATLYWYQQILGQGPKLLIQFQNNGVVDDSQLPKDRFSAERLKGVDSTLKIQPAKLEDSAVYLCASSLGQRNTIYFGEGSWLTVV.

The CDR3 here is CASSDKDRGAGYTF. CDR3 DNA: TGTGCCAGCAGTGATAAGGACAGGGGAGCAGGCTACACCTTC. The chain combines TRBV2 with TRBJ1-2; TRBD1 aligns across 9 bases. Germline V gene sequence: CDR1 SNHLY, CDR2 FYNNEI. The junction had 7 bases not matched to a gene; V was cut back by 3 bases and J by 8 bases. The CDR3 loop spans 14 amino acids.

The chain's CDR3 is CSVDSTSGGHNEQFF. CDR3 in DNA: TGCAGCGTTGATTCGACTAGCGGGGGACACAATGAGCAGTTCTTC. V gene TRBV29-1 combines with J gene TRBJ2-1; 12 nucleotides agree with TRBD2. Looked up from germline, CDR1 is SQVTM and CDR2 is ANQGSEA. Trimming cost V 3 bases and J 5 bases; bases outside gene matches: 5. The CDR3 totals 15 residues.

The chain carries TRBV5-6 and TRBJ2-5; 11 bases align to TRBD2. The germline V gene encodes CDR1 SGHDT and CDR2 YYEEEE. J was trimmed by 4 bases and V by 3 bases; bases with no gene match: 8. The CDR3 runs to 16 residues. The CDR3, as DNA: TGTGCCAGCAGCTCCATAGCGGGGGGGCAGGGAGAGACCCAGTACTTC. It is translated as CASSSIAGGQGETQYF.

This rearrangement joins TRBV19 to TRBJ1-5; D is possibly TRBD1 (5 bases). V dropped 9 bases and J dropped 2 bases, with 14 bases sitting between them. Per germline, CDR1 LNHDA and CDR2 SQIVND (reference sequence). The CDR3 sequence is 14 residues long. DNA for the CDR3: TGTGCCAGCTCCCAATCGGGGGGCAATCAGCCCCAGCATTTT. Amino acid sequence: CASSQSGGNQPQHF.

The V gene is TRBV19, the J gene TRBJ2-7; D remains ambiguous. Trimming took 5 bases from V and 4 from J, leaving 12 bases between them. CDR1 and CDR2 (germline): LNHDA, SQIVND (reference sequence). The CDR3 consists of 13 residues. CDR3 sequence (DNA): TGTGCCAGTAGTCCTATTGGAGAGTACGAGCAGTACTTC. Amino acid sequence: CASSPIGEYEQYF.

The rearrangement links TRBV15 to TRBJ2-7; D unclear. The CDR3 has 16 residues. Trimming stripped 0 bases from V and 3 bases from J, with 15 bases between. Germline-derived CDR1 and CDR2 are LNHNV and YYDKDF (reference sequence). This CDR3 is CATSRDPSRSVYEQYF. The CDR3 nucleotides are TGTGCCACCAGCAGAGATCCCAGCAGGTCGGTCTACGAGCAGTACTTC.

This chain uses TRBV15 with TRBJ1-5; D is possibly TRBD1 (5 bases). The V and J ends lost 0 bases and 4 bases respectively, with 10 bases between them. CDR3 size: 15 residues. The V gene's germline CDR1 is LNHNV and CDR2 YYDKDF (reference sequence). The CDR3 DNA is TGTGCCACCAGCAGAGATCCCGGGGGGAATCAGCCCCAGCATTTT. This translates into CATSRDPGGNQPQHF.

This clone was seen a handful of times. The V call is TRBV7-6, the J call TRBJ1-6; D possibly corresponds to TRBD1 (5 bases). This CDR3 contains 14 residues. Germline values: CDR1 SGHVS, CDR2 FNYEAQ. V lost 3 bases and J 8 bases, leaving 11 bases between the germline ends. CDR3 nucleotide sequence: TGTGCCAGCAGCTTCGGCCCCAGGGATTCACCCCTCCACTTT. This encodes CASSFGPRDSPLHF.